The rows below give T cell receptor beta chains drawn from one sample of a study of CD8 T cells in ankylosing spondylitis. TCRdb re-called the 5' RACE reads through MiXCR, storing one row per CDR3 protein. Of approximately 350,000 distinct CDR3 sequences listed, 14% to 15% are singletons. The sample was blood, either unsorted or a sorted T cell fraction (not recorded which). The receptors shown here come from a male donor with ankylosing spondylitis or in good health (not recorded which). Each CDR3 is given with its conserved first and last residue.

TRBV20-1	TRBJ2-3	CSAIGLAADTQYF
TRBV10-2	TRBJ2-4	CASSEGAGADIQYF
TRBV2	TRBJ2-1	CASGTHNEQFF
TRBV18	TRBJ2-7	CASSAGAYEQYF
TRBV29-1	TRBJ2-2	CSVEVGHTGELFF
TRBV12-3/TRBV12-4	TRBJ1-3	CASSARIGAFSGNTIYF
TRBV15	TRBJ1-1	CATSSRTSGMNTEAFF
TRBV14	TRBJ2-5	CASSQVWATEETQYF
TRBV5-4	TRBJ2-5	CASSSRQGVWETQYF
TRBV3-1	TRBJ2-1	CASSQPGGPTYNEQFF
TRBV5-6	TRBJ2-1	CASSLEVGPSSYNEQFF
TRBV10-3	TRBJ2-5	CAISEERGFQETQYF
TRBV12-3/TRBV12-4	TRBJ2-1	CASSLPGSGGLQEQFF
TRBV29-1	TRBJ2-7	CSVSGTALQGQYF
TRBV5-1	TRBJ1-6	CASSLADPTGNSPLHF
TRBV12-3/TRBV12-4	TRBJ2-1	CASSRLANEQFF
TRBV29-1	TRBJ2-3	CSVATSGRRDTQYF
TRBV30	TRBJ1-5	CAWSPPGRSNQPQHF
TRBV2	TRBJ2-5	CASSEALGSGGETQYF
TRBV27	TRBJ1-2	CASRDPGWYGYTF
TRBV19	TRBJ2-7	CASSSSPYEQYF
TRBV5-1	TRBJ2-3	CASSLVGAVRTDTQYF
TRBV18	TRBJ2-3	CASSPRVRDLWYF
TRBV12-3/TRBV12-4	TRBJ1-4	CASSLSETRMFF
TRBV6-5	TRBJ1-4	CASSYVYEGANEKLFF
TRBV6-4	TRBJ2-2	CASSKMTGFAGELFF
TRBV12-3/TRBV12-4	TRBJ2-1	CASSPPGQPYNEQFF
TRBV5-1	TRBJ2-5	CASSLSGRTETQYF
TRBV5-4	TRBJ2-5	CASSRRGAGQETQYF
TRBV4-1	TRBJ1-4	CASSQRDREIEKLFF
TRBV20-1	TRBJ1-5	CSAWTDPNQPQHF
TRBV10-3	TRBJ2-2	CAISDLMDTGELFF
TRBV5-1	TRBJ2-7	CASSPSVRELNEQYF
TRBV18	TRBJ2-2	CASSPGGRLTGELFF
TRBV3-1	TRBJ2-7	CASSLHSYEQYF
TRBV5-1	TRBJ1-1	CASSNGGSNTEAFF
TRBV7-8	TRBJ2-7	CASSIYRGEGSYEQYF
TRBV20-1	TRBJ2-1	CSARSLLAGAYNEQFF
TRBV10-2	TRBJ2-3	CASMTSGGTQYF
TRBV12-3/TRBV12-4	TRBJ2-7	CASSLRGKSPQYF
TRBV20-1	TRBJ2-7	CSARDGDSPKRYEQYF
TRBV18	TRBJ1-5	CASSPSEGQPQHF
TRBV20-1	TRBJ2-2	CSARLSGASGELFF
TRBV29-1	TRBJ1-2	CSVDDDTLGYGYTF
TRBV12-3/TRBV12-4	TRBJ2-7	CASSRGTSGEQYF
TRBV4-1	TRBJ2-3	CASSQGVLGGYTDTQYF
TRBV7-8	TRBJ2-1	CASSLAEAGTTFF
TRBV9	TRBJ1-1	CASRITRAFF
TRBV20-1	TRBJ2-7	CSAGLAGDEQYF